The 2 T cell receptor beta chains below were found in one sample sequenced in a study of T cells after yellow fever vaccination. TCRdb recomputed calls from the 5' RACE reads with MiXCR, one row per CDR3 protein. Seen here are about 340,000 distinct CDR3 sequences, 3% to 4.5% observed once, and the top ten hold 24%. The sequencing here drew on PBMCs, taken 5 days after the yellow fever booster vaccination. The receptors originated from a young man who received the YFV17D yellow fever vaccine.

This clonotype was counted between two and nine times. The rearrangement joins TRBV5-1 to TRBJ1-2; TRBD1 matches at 9 bases. The germline gives CDR1 SGHRS, CDR2 YFSETQ. This CDR3 region has 15 residues. J lost 8 bases, V lost 4 bases, and 12 bases had no gene match. CDR3 nucleotides: TGCGCCAGCAGCGACCCGGGACAGGGAGCGCGGGGCTACACCTTC. Translation: CASSDPGQGARGYTF.

There are many counts of this clonotype. The chain joins TRBV3-1 to TRBJ2-1; D might be TRBD1 or TRBD2, each matching 5 bases. Germline loops: CDR1 LGHDT, CDR2 YNNKEL (reference sequence). The CDR3 is 15 residues long. V lost 4 bases and J 9 bases, leaving 19 bases between the germline ends. The CDR3 nucleotides are TGTGCCAGCAGCCTACGGGACGCCAGCGGTTCTGAGCAGTTCTTC. It translates to CASSLRDASGSEQFF.